These 29 T cell receptor beta chains came from one sample sequenced in a study of T cells after yellow fever vaccination. TCRdb passed the 5' RACE reads through MiXCR, listing each CDR3 protein once. The table lists some 550,000 distinct CDR3 sequences, under 25% of them singletons. Source: PBMCs, taken 15 days after the yellow fever booster vaccination. These receptors all stem from a man aged 25-45 years who received the YFV17D yellow fever vaccine.

This clonotype was seen a single time. The CDR3 sequence: CASASGLTGELFF. CDR3 bases: TGTGCCAGCGCTAGCGGCCTCACCGGGGAGCTGTTTTTT. V and J are TRBV6-1 and TRBJ2-2, with TRBD2 matching 7 bases. After removal of 8 bases from V and 4 bases from J, the junction contained 4 bases not matched to a gene. Germline CDR1 and CDR2: MNHNS and SASEGT. The CDR3 extends over 13 amino acids.

The count of this clonotype is one. Just one base apart from a much larger clone, this may be a read error. The chain uses TRBV7-2 and TRBJ2-6, with D perhaps given as TRBD1 or TRBD2 (5 bases each). CDR1 SGHTA and CDR2 FQGNSA come from the germline V gene. The CDR3 is 16 residues long. The CDR3 bases are TGTGCCAGCAGCTTAGTGGCGGGTTCTGGGGCCAACGTCCAGACTTTC. Protein: CASSLVAGSGANVQTF.

This clonotype was found a few times. V usage is TRBV6-1 and J usage is TRBJ2-5; D not resolved. Germline assignment: CDR1 MNHNS and CDR2 SASEGT. Trimming cost V 10 bases and J 1 base, with 13 bases left between them. The CDR3 sequence is 13 residues long. CDR3 amino acids: CATSLFGQETQYF. DNA for the CDR3: TGTGCCACCAGCCTCTTCGGCCAAGAGACCCAGTACTTC.

This clonotype has just a few counts. The chain is built from TRBV12-3 or TRBV12-4 and TRBJ2-1; D is ambiguous. V lost 4 bases and J 0 bases, leaving 7 bases between the germline ends. There are 14 residues in the CDR3. CDR3 loop: CASSSESSYNEQFF. For the CDR3, the DNA is TGTGCCAGCAGTTCGGAGAGCTCCTACAATGAGCAGTTCTTC.

This sequence joins TRBV5-1 and TRBJ2-5, with 9 bases matching TRBD1. Germline CDR1 reads SGHRS; CDR2 reads YFSETQ. This CDR3 is 15 amino acids long. After removal of 4 bases from V and 7 bases from J, the junction contained 11 bases not matched to a gene. This CDR3 reads CASSHRDRVPGTQYF. CDR3 in DNA: TGCGCCAGCAGCCACCGGGACAGGGTCCCTGGGACCCAGTACTTC.

This clonotype came up a few times. This chain links TRBV19 with TRBJ2-5; D is uncertain. V was cut by 3 bases and J by 0 bases, with 8 bases left in between. CDR1 and CDR2 from the germline V gene are LNHDA and SQIVND (reference sequence). The CDR3 extends over 14 amino acids. The CDR3 bases are TGTGCCAGTAGTATCCTCGGGTACCAAGAGACCCAGTACTTC. It is translated as CASSILGYQETQYF.

This clonotype was recorded a few times. The rearrangement uses TRBV5-1 and TRBJ2-3; D may match TRBD1 or TRBD2 (5 bases each). This CDR3 contains 14 residues. Germline V CDR1 and CDR2: SGHRS, YFSETQ. V lost 1 base to trimming and J lost 2 bases, with 8 bases between them. CDR3 region: CASSLMGDTDTQYF. The DNA for the CDR3 is TGCGCCAGCAGCTTGATGGGGGACACAGATACGCAGTATTTT.

The rearrangement links TRBV5-4 to TRBJ2-2, with D hard to call. The CDR3 has 16 residues. Germline CDR1 reads SGHNT; CDR2 reads YYREEE (reference sequence). Trimming took 0 bases from V and 5 from J, leaving 14 bases between them. CDR3 loop: CASSLGLIPGTGELFF. The CDR3 DNA reads as TGTGCCAGCAGCTTGGGTCTCATCCCTGGAACCGGGGAGCTGTTTTTT.

The chain has TRBV12-3 or TRBV12-4 and TRBJ1-6, with D perhaps TRBD1 (6 bases). There are 14 residues in the CDR3. Between the trimmed V and J ends, which lost 5 bases and 7 bases, there was a span of 12 bases. This CDR3 reads CASSLRGSNSPLHF. The CDR3 nucleotides are TGTGCCAGCAGTCTCAGGGGTTCAAATTCACCCCTCCACTTT.

The table lists this clonotype with many counts. J is TRBJ2-7 and V is TRBV20-1; 7 bases line up with TRBD2. The CDR3 is 15 residues long. The junction had 5 bases not matched to a gene; V was cut back by 0 bases and J by 0 bases. Looked up from germline, CDR1 is DFQATT and CDR2 is SNEGSKA (reference sequence). CDR3 bases: TGCAGTGCTAGAGATCCTAGCGGATCCTCCTACGAGCAGTACTTC. Translating it yields CSARDPSGSSYEQYF.

This clonotype came up a few times. The chain has TRBV20-1 and TRBJ1-5, with a tentative D call TRBD1 (5 bases). CDR3 length: 13 amino acids. The V end lost 2 bases, the J end lost 6 bases, and 11 bases lay between the germline ends. CDR1 DFQATT and CDR2 SNEGSKA come from the germline V gene (reference sequence). The CDR3 DNA reads as TGCAGTGCTAGACCCAGTGGGGGTCAGCCCCAGCATTTT. Its translation: CSARPSGGQPQHF.

This clonotype was found a few times. The chain couples TRBV20-1 to TRBJ1-2; D may be TRBD1 (6 bases). The CDR3 extends over 14 amino acids. Germline V gives CDR1 DFQATT, CDR2 SNEGSKA (reference sequence). The V end lost 1 base, the J end lost 1 base, and 10 bases lay between the germline ends. The CDR3 reads CSARAGVLNYGYTF. The CDR3 DNA is TGCAGTGCTAGAGCAGGGGTTCTTAACTATGGCTACACCTTC.

This clonotype was detected a few times. The chain uses TRBV6-1 and TRBJ1-1, with 10 bases that match TRBD1. This CDR3 comprises 15 residues. V gave up 1 base and J gave up 1 base; unmatched junction bases: 0. Germline CDR1 MNHNS, CDR2 SASEGT. The CDR3 region is CASSEGQGANTEAFF. In nucleotides, the CDR3 is TGTGCCAGCAGTGAAGGACAGGGGGCGAACACTGAAGCTTTCTTT.

The V gene is TRBV6-2 or TRBV6-3, the J gene TRBJ2-1; 9 bases fit TRBD2. CDR1 and CDR2 (germline): MNHEY, SVGEGT. Trimming took 3 bases from V and 5 from J; bases not matched to a gene: 14. The CDR3 loop spans 18 amino acids. The CDR3 region has the DNA TGTGCCAGCAGTTATAGCCTAGCGGGATTAAAGGGGAACAATGAGCAGTTCTTC. Amino acids: CASSYSLAGLKGNNEQFF.

This clonotype was detected a few times. V and J are TRBV6-2 or TRBV6-3 and TRBJ2-1, with D uncertain. V dropped 4 bases and J dropped 4 bases, with 8 bases sitting between them. CDR1 and CDR2 (germline): MNHEY, SVGEGT. CDR3 length: 13 amino acids. The chain's CDR3 is CASSFREYNEQFF. DNA for the CDR3: TGTGCCAGCAGTTTCCGCGAATACAATGAGCAGTTCTTC.

This clonotype was seen only once. This sequence joins TRBV12-5 and TRBJ2-1, with D possibly TRBD1 on 6 matching bases. Trimming cost V 4 bases and J 1 base, with 11 bases left between them. The CDR3 loop spans 15 amino acids. The germline CDR1 and CDR2 sequences are LGHNT and FRNRAP. CDR3 in DNA: TGTGCTAGTGGTTCTGGACAGTTTTCCTACAATGAGCAGTTCTTC. It encodes CASGSGQFSYNEQFF.

This clonotype showed up just a few times. The chain employs TRBV7-8 and TRBJ2-5; D tentatively reads TRBD1 or TRBD2 (5 bases each). This CDR3 has 14 amino acids. The germline gives CDR1 SGHVS, CDR2 FQNEAQ. V was trimmed by 3 bases and J by 2 bases, leaving 10 bases between them. The CDR3 DNA follows: TGTGCCAGCAGCTTGCTGGGGGAACAAGAGACCCAGTACTTC. It is translated as CASSLLGEQETQYF.

The chain carries TRBV4-3 and TRBJ2-3, with a tentative D call TRBD1 (8 bases). There are 17 residues in the CDR3. V gave up 0 bases and J gave up 6 bases, with 19 bases separating them. The germline gives CDR1 LGHNA, CDR2 YSLEER. The CDR3 DNA follows: TGCGCCAGCAGCCAAGAAGGGGGGGACAGGAGATTCGATACGCAGTATTTT. Amino acids: CASSQEGGDRRFDTQYF.

There are a few counts of this clonotype. J is TRBJ1-2 and V is TRBV28; a weak D match, TRBD1 (6 bases). The length of the CDR3 is 14 residues. V lost 3 bases and J lost 3, with 11 bases in between. Germline V lookup: CDR1 MDHEN, CDR2 SYDVKM. CDR3 nucleotide sequence: TGTGCCAGCAGTTTCAACAGGGTCGACTATGGCTACACCTTC. Its protein product is CASSFNRVDYGYTF.

This clonotype was seen many times. The genes are TRBV6-5 and TRBJ2-5; D may be TRBD2 (6 bases). The CDR3 extends over 11 amino acids. Germline CDR1 reads MNHEY; CDR2 reads SVGAGI. V was pared by 6 bases and J by 4 bases, with 6 bases between. CDR3 sequence: CASRGGETQYF. The CDR3 region has the DNA TGTGCCAGCAGGGGGGGAGAGACCCAGTACTTC.

This clonotype was counted a few times. This chain connects TRBV3-1 to TRBJ2-7; the D gene could be TRBD1 or TRBD2 (5 bases each). CDR3 size: 14 residues. Germline V CDR1 and CDR2: LGHDT, YNNKEL (reference sequence). V gave up 4 bases and J gave up 4 bases, with 14 bases separating them. CDR3 loop: CASSPARGAYEQYF. CDR3 sequence (DNA): TGTGCCAGCAGCCCAGCAAGGGGAGCTTACGAGCAGTACTTC.

This clonotype was counted only a few times. The chain joins TRBV6-5 to TRBJ2-7; TRBD2 matches 8 bases. J was trimmed by 6 bases and V by 2 bases; bases with no gene match: 12. Germline V CDR1 and CDR2: MNHEY, SVGAGI. The CDR3 sequence is 16 residues long. The chain's CDR3 is CASSYAYSGNAGEQYF. The CDR3 DNA reads TGTGCCAGCAGTTACGCCTATAGCGGGAATGCGGGCGAGCAGTACTTC.

This clonotype came up a few times. The chain recombines TRBV7-2 with TRBJ2-1; 7 bases fit TRBD2. V lost 1 base to trimming and J lost 6 bases; unmatched junction nucleotides: 6. This CDR3 has 15 amino acids. Per the germline V gene, CDR1 is SGHTA and CDR2 is FQGNSA. The CDR3 sequence is CASSLVAGVVNEQFF. The CDR3 DNA follows: TGTGCCAGCAGCTTAGTTGCGGGAGTTGTCAATGAGCAGTTCTTC.

The rearrangement uses TRBV5-1 and TRBJ2-1, with unresolved D. Germline V CDR1 and CDR2: SGHRS, YFSETQ. The CDR3 extends over 12 amino acids. V lost 6 bases and J 5 bases, leaving 9 bases between the germline ends. For the CDR3, the DNA is TGCGCCAGCACGAGTGCTGACAATGAGCAGTTCTTC. It is translated as CASTSADNEQFF.

CDR3 loop: CSAREGTSGIYEQYF. The CDR3 region has the DNA TGCAGTGCTAGAGAGGGGACTAGCGGGATATACGAGCAGTACTTC. V usage is TRBV20-1 and J usage is TRBJ2-7; TRBD2 matches 13 bases. V dropped 0 bases and J dropped 4; count of bases not matched to a gene: 3. This CDR3 is built from 15 residues. Germline-derived CDR1 and CDR2 are DFQATT and SNEGSKA (reference sequence).

The V call is TRBV6-2 or TRBV6-3, the J call TRBJ2-7; D tentatively reads TRBD1 or TRBD2 (6 bases each). V lost 7 bases and J 4 bases, leaving 14 bases between the germline ends. The CDR3 is made up of 13 amino acids. CDR1 and CDR2 (germline): MNHEY, SVGEGT. The CDR3 loop is CASTDGGRYEQYF. CDR3 sequence (DNA): TGTGCCAGCACCGACGGGGGCCGGTACGAGCAGTACTTC.

This clonotype showed up just a few times. V and J are TRBV12-3 or TRBV12-4 and TRBJ2-3; perhaps TRBD2 as D (6 bases). Trimming stripped 1 base from V and 3 bases from J, with 14 bases between. The CDR3 extends over 16 amino acids. The CDR3 loop is CASSLDGRGPTDTQYF. CDR3 DNA: TGTGCCAGCAGTTTAGACGGGAGAGGGCCGACAGATACGCAGTATTTT.

The chain has TRBV5-1 and TRBJ2-3; 10 positions match TRBD2. This CDR3 has 14 residues. With 3 bases clipped from V and 6 bases from J, the junction kept 4 bases outside the gene matches. Germline CDR1 reads SGHRS; CDR2 reads YFSETQ. The CDR3 here is CASSSHSGRDTQYF. Here the CDR3 DNA reads TGCGCCAGCAGCTCCCATAGCGGGAGGGATACGCAGTATTTT.

Concerning this clonotype itself: One end of the junction fails to match germline, which may point to a read error. The V and J genes are TRBV12-3 or TRBV12-4 and TRBJ2-1, with D perhaps TRBD2 (6 bases). CDR3 length: 11 amino acids. DNA for the CDR3: TGTGCCAGCAGTTCGCGACTAGAGCGGTTCTTC. This codes for CASSSRLERFF.